Below are 29 T cell receptor beta chains sequenced from a single sample in a study of CD8 T cells in Susac syndrome. RNA in amounts of about 0.5 to 1 ug was reverse transcribed with random hexamers. TCRdb re-analysed the immunoSEQ multiplex PCR reads in MiXCR, keeping a single row per CDR3 protein. This sample has over 65,000 distinct CDR3 sequences, with under 95% found just once. Sequenced: CD4+ T cells from PBMCs. All receptors derive from a human donor with Susac syndrome.

V gene TRBV7-2 combines with J gene TRBJ2-6; no reliable D call. Germline values: CDR1 SGHTA, CDR2 FQGNSA. The ends were cut back, 6 bases at V and 1 base at J, with 10 bases in the middle. The CDR3 spans 15 residues. The CDR3 region is CASRRDPSGANVLTF. The CDR3 DNA reads as TGTGCCAGCAGACGAGACCCGTCTGGGGCCAACGTCCTGACTTTC.

This chain connects TRBV12-3 or TRBV12-4 to TRBJ2-3, with D tentatively TRBD1 or TRBD2 (5 bases each). V lost 5 bases, J lost 2 bases, and 14 bases lay in between. The CDR3 is made up of 15 amino acids. CDR3 bases: TGTGCCAGCAGTCGGGACCTCACCCCCACAGATACGCAGTATTTT. Translated: CASSRDLTPTDTQYF.

The chain links TRBV3-1 to TRBJ2-4; D is undetermined. V was clipped by 0 bases and J by 6 bases, with 6 bases between them. The CDR3 totals 13 residues. Per the germline V gene, CDR1 is LGHDT and CDR2 is YNNKEL (reference sequence). CDR3 in amino acids: CASSQEYGNIQYF. The CDR3 DNA reads as TGTGCCAGCAGCCAAGAGTATGGAAACATTCAGTACTTC.

The rearrangement links TRBV19 to TRBJ1-6; D possibly corresponds to TRBD1 (6 bases). Germline CDR1 is LNHDA and CDR2 is SQIVND (reference sequence). This CDR3 has 14 amino acids. Trimming cost V 4 bases and J 10 bases, with 14 bases left between them. The CDR3 is CASSRGTPPSPLHF. Here the CDR3 DNA reads TGTGCCAGTAGTAGGGGGACACCGCCATCACCCCTCCACTTT.

V and J are TRBV7-2 and TRBJ2-1, with D unclear. V lost 3 bases, J lost 9 bases, and 12 bases lay in between. Germline V gene data show CDR1 as SGHTA and CDR2 as FQGNSA. CDR3 length equals 13 residues. The DNA for the CDR3 is TGTGCCAGCAGCTTTAGGGTGGAAGGTGAGCAGTTCTTC. As protein: CASSFRVEGEQFF.

The chain carries TRBV7-9 and TRBJ2-1; 9 positions agree with TRBD2. The germline V gene has CDR1 SEHNR and CDR2 FQNEAQ (reference sequence). This CDR3 spans 15 amino acids. Trimming took 3 bases from V and 9 from J; bases not matched to a gene: 9. CDR3 loop: CASSFLSGGPGEQFF. In DNA form, the CDR3 reads TGTGCCAGCAGCTTTCTGAGCGGGGGGCCGGGTGAGCAGTTCTTC.

This clonotype has a single count. The chain links TRBV9 to TRBJ1-4, with TRBD1 matching 7 bases. V lost 4 bases to trimming and J lost 2 bases; unmatched junction nucleotides: 11. Germline V gene sequence: CDR1 SGDLS, CDR2 YYNGEE. The CDR3 totals 17 residues. CDR3 loop: CASSPDHRGQTNEKLFF. The CDR3 DNA follows: TGTGCCAGCAGCCCCGACCACAGGGGACAGACTAATGAAAAACTGTTTTTT.

The chain has TRBV7-8 and TRBJ2-7; D not resolved. This CDR3 region has 12 residues. The V end lost 2 bases, the J end lost 10 bases, and 12 bases lay between the germline ends. In germline, CDR1 is SGHVS, CDR2 FQNEAQ. The CDR3 sequence: CASSLLSTEQYF. Written as DNA, the CDR3 is TGTGCCAGCAGCTTACTGAGCACAGAACAGTACTTC.

Only one count was recorded for this clonotype. The V call is TRBV5-1, the J call TRBJ2-3; 14 nucleotides agree with TRBD2. Trimming took 3 bases from V and 6 from J; bases not matched to a gene: 6. The V gene's germline CDR1 is SGHRS and CDR2 YFSETQ. This CDR3 spans 16 amino acids. In DNA, the CDR3 is TGCGCCAGCAGCTGGACTAGCGGGGGGACCAAGGATACGCAGTATTTT. It codes for CASSWTSGGTKDTQYF.

The J gene is TRBJ1-1, the V gene TRBV12-3 or TRBV12-4; 8 nucleotides agree with TRBD1. The V and J ends lost 6 bases and 0 bases, in that order; junction bases with no gene match: 3. The CDR3 has 14 amino acids. CDR3 sequence (DNA): TGTGCCAGCAGCAGGGGGCCAATGAACACTGAAGCTTTCTTT. Translating gives CASSRGPMNTEAFF.

The gene calls are TRBV12-3 or TRBV12-4 and TRBJ2-7; TRBD2 matches 9 bases. The CDR3 length is 15 residues. Trimming took 3 bases from V and 1 from J; bases not matched to a gene: 4. The CDR3 reads CASSFTAGGSYEQYF. The DNA of the CDR3 is TGTGCCAGCAGTTTCACAGCGGGGGGATCCTACGAGCAGTACTTC.

The chain recombines TRBV24-1 with TRBJ2-1; a possible D gene is TRBD2 (6 bases). Germline CDR1 KGHDR, CDR2 SFDVKD. This CDR3 has 15 residues. Trimming shortened V by 4 bases and J by 8 bases, and 17 bases separated the two germline ends. Written as DNA, the CDR3 is TGTGCCACCAGTGACCCCTCACGGGGCGGGGATGAGCAGTTCTTC. Protein sequence: CATSDPSRGGDEQFF.

Only one count was recorded for this clonotype. V usage is TRBV29-1 and J usage is TRBJ1-1; D call uncertain. V lost 7 bases and J 12 bases, leaving 18 bases between the germline ends. The CDR3 consists of 11 residues. Germline CDR1 and CDR2: SQVTM and ANQGSEA. The CDR3 protein is CSGAYTSETFF. CDR3 DNA sequence: TGCAGCGGGGCCTATACAAGCGAAACTTTCTTT.

The rearrangement joins TRBV20-1 to TRBJ1-4, with 7 bases fitting TRBD1. Germline loops: CDR1 DFQATT, CDR2 SNEGSKA (reference sequence). The CDR3 covers 12 residues. V shed 6 bases and J 8 bases; nucleotides not matched to a gene: 6. CDR3 sequence reads: CSATGQMEKLFF. The CDR3 DNA follows: TGCAGTGCAACGGGACAGATGGAAAAACTGTTTTTT.

The chain uses TRBV29-1 and TRBJ2-3; D not certain. From germline, CDR1 is SQVTM and CDR2 ANQGSEA. Trimming removed 3 bases at V and 3 bases at J, with 4 bases between. This CDR3 region has 11 residues. The CDR3 loop reads CSVDETDTQYF. The CDR3 coding sequence is TGCAGCGTTGACGAAACAGATACGCAGTATTTT.

J is TRBJ1-2 and V is TRBV2; a possible D gene is TRBD1 (5 bases). Trimming stripped 6 bases from V and 0 bases from J, with 11 bases between. Germline V gives CDR1 SNHLY, CDR2 FYNNEI. The length of the CDR3 is 14 residues. CDR3 sequence: CASRMTASNYGYTF. CDR3 DNA: TGTGCCAGCAGGATGACAGCTTCTAACTATGGCTACACCTTC.

V and J are TRBV12-3 or TRBV12-4 and TRBJ2-7, with 16 positions matching TRBD2. J lost 4 bases, V lost 10 bases, and 7 bases had no gene match. There are 15 residues in the CDR3. CDR3 coding DNA: TGTGCCACCTACGGGACTAGCGGGGGGGCTTACGAGCAGTACTTC. Its translation: CATYGTSGGAYEQYF.

This clonotype was picked up one time. The chain combines TRBV9 with TRBJ2-1, with D perhaps being TRBD1 or TRBD2 (5 bases each). CDR1 SGDLS and CDR2 YYNGEE come from the germline V gene. This CDR3 contains 16 residues. The V gene lost 4 bases and the J gene lost 8 bases, with 22 bases spanning the gap. CDR3: CASSPRNFGRGDEQFF. For the CDR3, the DNA is TGTGCCAGCAGCCCGAGGAACTTTGGCCGAGGGGATGAGCAGTTCTTC.

This chain uses TRBV27 with TRBJ2-3, with D maybe TRBD2 (5 bases). This CDR3 comprises 14 residues. CDR1 and CDR2 (germline): MNHEY, SMNVEV (reference sequence). V dropped 7 bases and J dropped 1 base, with 12 bases sitting between them. Here the CDR3 reads CASTLGSGTDTQYF. CDR3 nucleotides: TGTGCCAGCACCCTGGGTAGCGGCACAGATACGCAGTATTTT.

The chain joins TRBV4-2 to TRBJ1-2; 7 bases agree with TRBD1. J was trimmed by 4 bases and V by 2 bases; bases with no gene match: 7. Germline V gives CDR1 LGHNA, CDR2 YNFKEQ. This CDR3 comprises 15 residues. As DNA, the CDR3 is TGTGCCAGCAGCCAAAACTCCGACAGGGTCTATGGCTACACCTTC. This encodes CASSQNSDRVYGYTF.

This clonotype showed up just once. This chain uses TRBV5-5 with TRBJ1-2; TRBD1 matches at 7 bases. V was clipped by 0 bases and J by 2 bases; unmatched bases: 7. Germline CDR1 is SGHKS and CDR2 is YYEKEE (reference sequence). This CDR3 has 16 amino acids. The CDR3 protein is CASSLGPAGGNYGYTF. The CDR3 nucleotides are TGTGCCAGCAGCTTGGGACCTGCAGGGGGGAACTATGGCTACACCTTC.

The chain joins TRBV9 to TRBJ2-2, with no clear D. Looked up from germline, CDR1 is SGDLS and CDR2 is YYNGEE. The CDR3 has 12 amino acids. Between the trimmed V and J ends, which lost 0 bases and 8 bases, there was a span of 5 bases. CDR3 loop: CASSVALGELFF. The CDR3 DNA sequence: TGTGCCAGCAGCGTAGCTCTTGGGGAGCTGTTTTTT.

The rearrangement joins TRBV7-6 to TRBJ2-7; perhaps D is TRBD1 or TRBD2 (5 bases each). This CDR3 spans 13 amino acids. Deletions cut 6 bases from V and 4 bases from J, with 13 bases between. The germline V gene encodes CDR1 SGHVS and CDR2 FNYEAQ. The CDR3 bases are TGTGCCAGCAGTCAAATCGAGGGGTACGAGCAGTACTTC. Translation: CASSQIEGYEQYF.

This sequence joins TRBV19 and TRBJ2-7; possibly TRBD2 for D (5 bases). There are 17 residues in the CDR3. Trimming took 4 bases from V and 0 from J, leaving 19 bases between them. Germline V gene data show CDR1 as LNHDA and CDR2 as SQIVND (reference sequence). CDR3 coding DNA: TGTGCCAGTAGTAGGCGGGTTCTGGGGTACCTCTCCTACGAGCAGTACTTC. Residues: CASSRRVLGYLSYEQYF.

This CDR3 reads CASSVSGQGADGYTF. The CDR3, as DNA: TGTGCCAGCAGTGTTTCGGGACAGGGGGCGGATGGCTACACCTTC. The chain recombines TRBV28 with TRBJ1-2, with TRBD1 matching over 12 bases. The germline V gene encodes CDR1 MDHEN and CDR2 SYDVKM. Trimming took 5 bases from V and 6 from J; bases not matched to a gene: 7. The CDR3 length is 15 residues.

The gene calls are TRBV7-2 and TRBJ2-5; perhaps TRBD2 as D (6 bases). The CDR3 covers 15 residues. CDR1 is SGHTA, CDR2 FQGNSA, per germline. Trimming left V 2 bases short and J 8 bases short, with 18 bases between. CDR3 sequence (DNA): TGTGCCAGCAGCTTATTCCCCCCGCGGGGTAAAACCCAGTACTTC. Protein sequence: CASSLFPPRGKTQYF.

The V gene is TRBV29-1, the J gene TRBJ2-1; the D is unclear. The germline V gene encodes CDR1 SQVTM and CDR2 ANQGSEA. CDR3 size: 12 residues. Between the trimmed V and J ends, which lost 4 bases and 6 bases, there was a span of 10 bases. The CDR3 DNA sequence: TGCAGCGTTGCACAGCACGCCAATGAGCAGTTCTTC. Translating it yields CSVAQHANEQFF.

This sequence joins TRBV14 and TRBJ2-7, with 11 bases that match TRBD2. V was clipped by 2 bases and J by 3 bases; unmatched bases: 21. Germline V gene sequence: CDR1 SGHDN, CDR2 FVKESK. This CDR3 has 21 residues. The CDR3 DNA reads as TGTGCCAGCAGCCAATTTCTAGCGGGAGGAATAACCCCGATTGGCGACTACGAGCAGTACTTC. Its protein is CASSQFLAGGITPIGDYEQYF.

The chain carries TRBV11-3 and TRBJ2-1; 9 bases match TRBD2. The CDR3 is 14 amino acids. Trimming at V came to 5 bases and at J to 6 bases, leaving 5 bases not matched to a gene. Germline CDR1 reads SGHNT; CDR2 reads YENEEA. This CDR3 reads CASSPGLAFNEQFF. DNA for the CDR3: TGTGCCAGCAGCCCAGGACTAGCGTTCAATGAGCAGTTCTTC.